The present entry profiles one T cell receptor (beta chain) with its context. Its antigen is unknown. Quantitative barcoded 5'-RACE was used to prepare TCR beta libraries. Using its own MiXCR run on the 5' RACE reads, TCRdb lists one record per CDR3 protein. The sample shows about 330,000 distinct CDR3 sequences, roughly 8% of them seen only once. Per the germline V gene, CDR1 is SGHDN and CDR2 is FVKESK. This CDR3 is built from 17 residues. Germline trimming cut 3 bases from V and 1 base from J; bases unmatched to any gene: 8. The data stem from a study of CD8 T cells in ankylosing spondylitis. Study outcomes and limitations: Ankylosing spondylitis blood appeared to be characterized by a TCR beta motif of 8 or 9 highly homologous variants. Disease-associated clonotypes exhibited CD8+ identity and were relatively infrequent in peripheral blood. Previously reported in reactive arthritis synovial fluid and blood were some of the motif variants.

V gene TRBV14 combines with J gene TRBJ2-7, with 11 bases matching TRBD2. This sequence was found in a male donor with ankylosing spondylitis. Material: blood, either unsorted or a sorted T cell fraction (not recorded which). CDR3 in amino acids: CASSQLSLAGGSYEQYF. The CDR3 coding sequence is TGTGCCAGCAGCCAGCTGTCTCTAGCGGGAGGTTCCTACGAGCAGTACTTC.